This T cell receptor (beta chain) was profiled in a study of T-cell reconstitution after alpha-beta-depleted transplantation in children. TCRbeta library preparation incorporated unique molecular identifiers. MiXCR, run by TCRdb on the PCR reads, gives a single entry per CDR3 protein. The sample includes around 410,000 distinct CDR3 sequences, about a tenth of them seen just once. This clonotype was counted only a few times. Germline V gene sequence: CDR1 SGHTA, CDR2 FQGNSA. The CDR3 totals 14 residues. V shed 3 bases and J shed 0 bases, with 5 bases lying between them. The TCR originated in a human donor who donated a stem cell graft to a child with acute myeloid leukemia. This chain connects TRBV7-2 to TRBJ1-4; unclear D gene. The material sequenced was PBMCs from the stem cell graft donor, taken from the stem cell graft. The CDR3 is CASSFSATNEKLFF. In nucleotides, the CDR3 is TGTGCCAGCAGCTTCTCTGCAACTAATGAAAAACTGTTTTTT.